This T cell receptor (beta chain) was identified in a study of prognosis after radiotherapy for stage I lung cancer. Study summary: Enrolled patients comprised some 15 with newly diagnosed primary stage I lung tumors and about 5 with oligometastatic NSCLC after surgical resection of the primary tumor.

Using two-round multiplex PCR, the authors amplified TCR beta CDR3 from genomic DNA. For every TRBV and TRBJ gene, a specific primer was used in first-round PCR. One entry per CDR3 protein results from TCRdb running MiXCR on the multiplex PCR reads. The sample holds about 34,000 distinct CDR3 sequences, around 35% seen once. This clonotype was counted at least ten times. Antigen: not known. This CDR3 is 13 amino acids long. J gave up 7 bases and V 4 bases, and 5 bases lay outside the gene matches. CDR1 SGHNT and CDR2 YYREEE come from the germline V gene (reference sequence). General study findings and limits: In patients with versus without metastases, TRBV and TRBJ gene usage reportedly differed.

The chain employs TRBV5-4 and TRBJ2-7, with 10 bases aligning to TRBD1. Sequencing used PBMCs, obtained before or after stereotactic body radiation therapy (not recorded which). This clonotype was sampled from a donor at least 50 years old with non-small cell lung cancer. CDR3 DNA sequence: TGTGCCAGCAGCGGCGACAGGGGGCGGGAGCAGTACTTC. This sequence encodes CASSGDRGREQYF.